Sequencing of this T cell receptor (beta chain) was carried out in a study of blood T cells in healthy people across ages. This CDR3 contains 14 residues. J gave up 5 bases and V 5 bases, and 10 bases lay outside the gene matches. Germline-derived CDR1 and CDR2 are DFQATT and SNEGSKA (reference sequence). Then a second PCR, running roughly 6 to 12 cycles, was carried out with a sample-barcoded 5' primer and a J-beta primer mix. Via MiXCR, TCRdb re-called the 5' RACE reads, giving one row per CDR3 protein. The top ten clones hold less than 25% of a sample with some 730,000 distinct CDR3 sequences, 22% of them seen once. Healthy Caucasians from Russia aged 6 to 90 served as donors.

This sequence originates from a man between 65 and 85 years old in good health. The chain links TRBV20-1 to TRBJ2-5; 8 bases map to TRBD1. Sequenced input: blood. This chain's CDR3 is CSAFDLHRGETQYF. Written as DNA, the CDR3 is TGCAGTGCTTTTGACCTACACAGGGGGGAGACCCAGTACTTC.